This is a list of T cell receptor beta chains from one sample in a study of cytomegalovirus exposure and HLA in healthy donors. Sequencing was performed with immunoSEQ multiplex PCR; in TCRdb, only in-frame clones are kept and a portion is missing. The repertoire holds 80,000 or so clones, with roughly 70% as singletons. The source material was PBMCs. These receptors all stem from a man between 60 and 70 years old in good health and CMV-seropositive. Both conserved end residues are part of each CDR3. A D gene is named only where the DNA matches it firmly. Not all rows give a size; the values are once, few, many and, for expanded clones, a class.

v_gene	d_gene	j_gene	abundance	CDR3aa	CDR3nt
TRBV28	TRBD2	TRBJ2-1	-	CASSYTSAGWSNEQFF	TGTGCCAGCAGTTACACTAGCGCAGGGTGGAGCAATGAGCAGTTCTTC
TRBV7-2	TRBD2	TRBJ2-1	once	CASSPTSGRADEQFF	TGTGCCAGCAGCCCCACTAGCGGGAGGGCCGATGAGCAGTTCTTC
TRBV5-1	TRBD2	TRBJ2-1	-	CASSLRTSGEHEQFF	TGCGCCAGCAGCTTGCGGACTAGCGGGGAGCATGAGCAGTTCTTC
TRBV9	-	TRBJ1-2	-	CASSSRGGDFNYGYTF	TGTGCCAGCAGCTCCCGTGGGGGCGATTTCAACTATGGCTACACCTTC
TRBV6-5	TRBD2	TRBJ2-7	-	CASSPIAGSPYEQYF	TGTGCCAGCAGTCCGATAGCGGGGTCCCCCTACGAGCAGTACTTC
TRBV27	TRBD2	TRBJ2-3	-	CASRRGESTDTQYF	TGTGCCAGCAGACGGGGGGAGAGCACAGATACGCAGTATTTT
TRBV28	TRBD1	TRBJ2-7	-	CASSLLPGQSVPYEQYF	TGTGCCAGCAGTTTACTACCGGGACAGTCCGTTCCCTACGAGCAGTACTTC
TRBV5-4	-	TRBJ2-7	-	CASSLSGRGTYF	TGTGCCAGCAGCTTAAGTGGGAGGGGGACGTACTTC
TRBV7-6	TRBD2	TRBJ2-1	-	CASSLGIAGVGEQFF	TGTGCCAGCAGCCTCGGAATAGCGGGTGTCGGTGAGCAGTTCTTC
TRBV11-2	-	TRBJ1-2	-	CASSLAGQGINYGYTF	TGTGCCAGCAGCTTAGCCGGCCAGGGGATAAACTATGGCTACACCTTC
TRBV11-3	TRBD1	TRBJ2-1	once	CASSSRTGWDEQFF	TGTGCCAGCAGCTCAAGGACAGGGTGGGATGAGCAGTTCTTC
TRBV5-4	-	TRBJ1-4	-	CASSGGAGDEKLFF	TGTGCCAGCAGCGGTGGTGCAGGGGATGAAAAACTGTTTTTT
TRBV12-5	-	TRBJ2-1	-	CASGLVRGGTYNEQFF	TGTGCTAGTGGTTTGGTACGAGGGGGAACCTACAATGAGCAGTTCTTC
TRBV2	TRBD1	TRBJ2-5	-	CASRRDRGIQETQYF	TGTGCCAGCAGGAGGGACAGGGGGATCCAAGAGACCCAGTACTTC
TRBV28	-	TRBJ2-3	few	CASRLSLGGYTQYF	TGTGCCAGCCGCCTGTCTTTAGGCGGATATACGCAGTATTTT
TRBV7-8	-	TRBJ2-7	-	CASSSRDIYEQYF	TGTGCCAGCAGCTCCCGGGACATATACGAGCAGTACTTC
TRBV19	TRBD2	TRBJ2-1	-	CASSIRGGPKGNEQFF	TGTGCCAGTAGTATACGGGGGGGCCCGAAGGGCAATGAGCAGTTCTTC
TRBV6-5	TRBD2	TRBJ2-7	once	CASSYSAGGHYEQYF	TGTGCCAGCAGTTACTCTGCGGGAGGTCACTACGAGCAGTACTTC
TRBV9	TRBD2	TRBJ2-5	-	CASSPPGLAGSETQYF	TGTGCCAGCAGCCCCCCGGGACTAGCGGGATCGGAGACCCAGTACTTC
TRBV4-1	-	TRBJ2-7	-	CASSQEIVPGKDEQYF	TGCGCCAGCAGCCAAGAAATTGTTCCAGGGAAGGACGAGCAGTACTTC
TRBV11-2	-	TRBJ2-5	-	CASSPTEIAPQETQYF	TGTGCCAGCAGCCCCACCGAGATAGCGCCACAAGAGACCCAGTACTTC
TRBV9	TRBD2	TRBJ2-3	-	CASSVPGLAGITDTQYF	TGTGCCAGCAGCGTGCCAGGACTAGCGGGAATCACAGATACGCAGTATTTT
TRBV7-9	-	TRBJ2-1	once	CASSSVRGSYNEQFF	TGTGCCAGCAGCTCGGTTAGAGGGTCCTACAATGAGCAGTTCTTC
TRBV14	-	TRBJ2-2	-	CASSPFGTGELFF	TGTGCCAGCAGCCCGTTCGGCACCGGGGAGCTGTTTTTT
TRBV10-3	TRBD1	TRBJ1-2	-	CAISESSTGDYGYTF	TGTGCCATCAGTGAGTCATCGACAGGGGACTATGGCTACACCTTC
TRBV4-1	-	TRBJ1-5	-	CASSQGGHNQPQHF	TGCGCCAGCAGCCAGGGGGGGCACAATCAGCCCCAGCATTTT
TRBV27	-	TRBJ2-7	-	CASSLSGPYEQYF	TGTGCCAGCAGTTTAAGCGGACCCTACGAGCAGTACTTC
TRBV4-3	-	TRBJ1-6	few	CASSQREGFNSPLHF	TGCGCCAGCAGCCAGCGGGAGGGGTTTAATTCACCCCTCCACTTT
TRBV7-3	TRBD2	TRBJ2-1	-	CASSLTWLAGDNEQFF	TGTGCCAGCAGCTTAACTTGGCTAGCGGGGGATAATGAGCAGTTCTTC
TRBV27	TRBD2	TRBJ2-1	-	CASGLAVYNEQFF	TGTGCCAGCGGCCTAGCGGTCTACAATGAGCAGTTCTTC
TRBV7-2	TRBD2	TRBJ2-7	-	CASSLARLAGTGEQYF	TGTGCCAGCAGCTTAGCGCGGCTAGCGGGGACGGGGGAGCAGTACTTC
TRBV19	-	TRBJ1-5	few	CASSFQAGKGQPQHF	TGTGCCAGTAGTTTTCAGGCGGGAAAAGGACAGCCCCAGCATTTT
TRBV9	TRBD1	TRBJ2-2	-	CASSSTGGGYTGELFF	TGTGCCAGCAGCTCGACAGGGGGCGGTTACACCGGGGAGCTGTTTTTT
TRBV30	TRBD1	TRBJ1-5	-	CAWSAQGGRPQHF	TGTGCCTGGAGTGCCCAGGGGGGTAGGCCCCAGCATTTT
TRBV5-1	TRBD1	TRBJ1-1	-	CASSLQGAADTEAFF	TGCGCCAGCAGCCTACAGGGGGCGGCGGACACTGAAGCTTTCTTT
TRBV4-3	-	TRBJ1-2	few	CASSQERGIRFYGYTF	TGCGCCAGCAGCCAAGAAAGAGGGATCCGATTCTATGGCTACACCTTC
TRBV7-9	-	TRBJ2-2	few	CASSSLTGELFF	TGTGCCAGCAGCTCCCTAACCGGGGAGCTGTTTTTT
TRBV18	-	TRBJ2-1	-	CASSPEPGSYNEQFF	TGTGCCAGCTCACCAGAACCAGGTTCCTACAATGAGCAGTTCTTC
TRBV27	-	TRBJ2-7	-	CASRTRSYEQYF	TGTGCCAGCAGAACCAGGTCCTACGAGCAGTACTTC
TRBV9	-	TRBJ2-7	-	CASSVGASTSYEQYF	TGTGCCAGCAGCGTAGGAGCGAGTACCTCCTACGAGCAGTACTTC